Listed here are 32 T cell receptor beta chains from one sample, sequenced in a study of shared T cell receptors in the human thymus. The assay was immunoSEQ multiplex PCR, and TCRdb's table has in-frame clones only and misses some. The sample lists hundreds of thousands of clones; around 87% were seen once. The sample was also reused in another study, on human thymus T cells.

Sequencing was carried out using thymocytes. These receptors were obtained from a boy under two years old with a congenital heart defect.

The chain joins TRBV30 to TRBJ1-4, with unresolved D. Looked up from germline, CDR1 is GTSNPN and CDR2 is SVGIG (reference sequence). The CDR3 spans 15 residues. Trimming stripped 1 base from V and 6 bases from J, with 15 bases between. The DNA of the CDR3 is TGTGCCTGGAGTGGCACGGTCACCGTGGATGAAAAACTGTTTTTT. It is translated as CAWSGTVTVDEKLFF. Combining the CDR3 with reference TRBV30 and TRBJ1-4 gives the whole variable domain SQTIHQWPATLVQPVGSPLSLECTVEGTSNPNLYWYRQAAGRGLQLLFYSVGIGQISSEVPQNLSASRPQDRQFILSSKKLLLSDSGFYLCAWSGTVTVDEKLFFGSGTQLSVL.

The V and J genes are TRBV9 and TRBJ1-2; no definite D call. The germline gives CDR1 SGDLS, CDR2 YYNGEE. This CDR3 region has 13 residues. The V gene lost 0 bases and the J gene lost 4 bases, with 7 bases spanning the gap. The CDR3 protein is CASSVGESYGYTF. The CDR3 coding sequence is TGTGCCAGCAGCGTAGGGGAGAGCTATGGCTACACCTTC.

The chain uses TRBV7-9 and TRBJ2-1, with TRBD2 matching 9 bases. The CDR3 covers 16 residues. Losses at the gene ends were 4 bases for V and 7 bases for J; bases not matched to a gene: 11. From germline, CDR1 is SEHNR and CDR2 FQNEAQ (reference sequence). CDR3 region: CASSSPTSGEGNEQFF. The CDR3 region has the DNA TGTGCCAGCAGCTCCCCGACTAGCGGTGAGGGGAATGAGCAGTTCTTC.

This sequence joins TRBV29-1 and TRBJ2-1; 8 bases align to TRBD2. The V segment lost 1 base and the J segment 7 bases; nucleotides outside the gene matches: 6. CDR1 and CDR2 from the germline V gene are SQVTM and ANQGSEA. This CDR3 contains 14 residues. CDR3 loop: CSVEGTSYPNEQFF. CDR3 in DNA: TGCAGCGTTGAAGGGACTAGCTACCCTAATGAGCAGTTCTTC.

V usage is TRBV7-9 and J usage is TRBJ2-7; tentative D call: TRBD1 (6 bases). V was trimmed by 5 bases and J by 5 bases, leaving 19 bases between them. CDR3 size: 15 residues. The germline CDR1 and CDR2 sequences are SEHNR and FQNEAQ (reference sequence). DNA of the CDR3: TGTGCCAGCAGCAAACACAACAGGGAAGGCGACGAGCAGTACTTC. The encoded protein is CASSKHNREGDEQYF. Variable domain in full (rest from reference TRBV7-9 and TRBJ2-7): DTGVSQNPRHKITKRGQNVTFRCDPISEHNRLYWYRQTLGQGPEFLTYFQNEAQLEKSRLLSDRFSAERPKGSFSTLEIQRTEQGDSAMYLCASSKHNREGDEQYFGPGTRLTVT.

The chain has TRBV29-1 and TRBJ2-1; TRBD2 matches 7 bases. V trimming: 7 bases; J trimming: 6 bases; junction bases outside the gene matches: 15. This CDR3 is built from 15 residues. Germline V gives CDR1 SQVTM, CDR2 ANQGSEA. Written as DNA, the CDR3 is TGCAGCGATCGGAATGGAGCGGGAAATGGCAATGAGCAGTTCTTC. Amino acids: CSDRNGAGNGNEQFF.

The chain joins TRBV12-5 to TRBJ2-6, with D possibly TRBD1 on 6 matching bases. The CDR3 has 19 residues. Germline assignment: CDR1 LGHNT and CDR2 FRNRAP. The V end lost 0 bases, the J end lost 4 bases, and 19 bases lay between the germline ends. The DNA for the CDR3 is TGTGCTAGTGGTTTGGTGGTGAGACAGGAAAGGTCCGGGGCCAACGTCCTGACTTTC. Translated, it gives CASGLVVRQERSGANVLTF.

The CDR3 reads CASSQYRRAGGSTDTQYF. The CDR3 nucleotides read TGCGCCAGCAGCCAATATCGCCGAGCGGGGGGAAGCACAGATACGCAGTATTTT. The J gene is TRBJ2-3, the V gene TRBV4-3; TRBD2 aligns across 9 bases. V trimming: 2 bases; J trimming: 0 bases; junction bases outside the gene matches: 9. Looked up from germline, CDR1 is LGHNA and CDR2 is YSLEER. This CDR3 has 18 amino acids.

This clone was observed once. The rearrangement joins TRBV28 to TRBJ1-1, with D unresolved. V gave up 7 bases and J gave up 6 bases, with 9 bases separating them. This CDR3 has 11 residues. Germline V gene lookup returns CDR1 MDHEN and CDR2 SYDVKM. Here the CDR3 DNA reads TGTGCCAGCACCTCTACCCCTGAAGCTTTCTTT. It specifies CASTSTPEAFF.

The chain carries TRBV18 and TRBJ2-7; TRBD2 agrees at 10 bases. Germline V gene sequence: CDR1 KGHSH, CDR2 LQKENI. J lost 2 bases, V lost 0 bases, and 16 bases had no gene match. The CDR3 has 20 residues. The CDR3 loop reads CASSPPFRTSGLGKPYEQYF. CDR3 DNA: TGTGCCAGCTCACCACCATTCCGGACTAGCGGCCTTGGAAAACCCTACGAGCAGTACTTC.

V usage is TRBV4-1 and J usage is TRBJ1-6; TRBD1 matches 11 bases. Germline V gives CDR1 MGHRA, CDR2 YSYEKL. The V and J ends lost 4 bases and 6 bases, in that order; junction bases with no gene match: 2. This CDR3 region has 15 residues. CDR3 amino acids: CASSPDRGPNSPLHF. The CDR3 DNA follows: TGCGCCAGCAGCCCGGACAGGGGGCCTAATTCACCCCTCCACTTT.

The rearrangement links TRBV7-9 to TRBJ2-5; 7 bases map to TRBD1. The CDR3 loop spans 16 amino acids. V shed 5 bases and J 5 bases; nucleotides not matched to a gene: 14. Germline values: CDR1 SEHNR, CDR2 FQNEAQ (reference sequence). The DNA for the CDR3 is TGTGCCAGCAGCCCCCACCGGGACAGAGTGTTGGAGACCCAGTACTTC. Amino acids: CASSPHRDRVLETQYF. Filled out from reference TRBV7-9 and TRBJ2-5, the complete variable domain reads DTGVSQNPRHKITKRGQNVTFRCDPISEHNRLYWYRQTLGQGPEFLTYFQNEAQLEKSRLLSDRFSAERPKGSFSTLEIQRTEQGDSAMYLCASSPHRDRVLETQYFGPGTRLLVL.

The V and J genes are TRBV18 and TRBJ1-3; D perhaps matches TRBD1 (6 bases). The CDR3 spans 16 residues. Germline V gives CDR1 KGHSH, CDR2 LQKENI. V lost 1 base and J lost 0, with 10 bases in between. In DNA form, the CDR3 reads TGTGCCAGCTCACCACTGGGGACAAACTCTGGAAACACCATATATTTT. Translated: CASSPLGTNSGNTIYF. Looking up the rest from reference TRBV18 and TRBJ1-3 gives the full variable domain: NAGVMQNPRHLVRRRGQEARLRCSPMKGHSHVYWYRQLPEEGLKFMVYLQKENIIDESGMPKERFSAEFPKEGPSILRIQQVVRGDSAAYFCASSPLGTNSGNTIYFGEGSWLTVV.

The chain has TRBV5-6 and TRBJ2-3; D might be TRBD2 (6 bases). Germline CDR1 and CDR2: SGHDT and YYEEEE. V shed 0 bases and J shed 0 bases, with 14 bases lying between them. The CDR3 runs to 17 residues. CDR3 coding DNA: TGTGCCAGCAGCTTGGGGGGGGTTAGCGGTAGCACAGATACGCAGTATTTT. Translating gives CASSLGGVSGSTDTQYF.

The DNA for the CDR3 is TGTGCCAGCAGCTTAGATTCGGGGGGGCTAGCGGGAGTTTGGACAGATACGCAGTATTTT. Its protein is CASSLDSGGLAGVWTDTQYF. The chain uses TRBV7-6 and TRBJ2-3, with 10 bases identical to TRBD2. J lost 3 bases, V lost 1 base, and 16 bases had no gene match. Germline V CDR1 and CDR2: SGHVS, FNYEAQ. The CDR3 totals 20 residues. The full variable domain, in which reference TRBV7-6 and TRBJ2-3 provide the parts outside the CDR3, is GAGVSQSPRYKVTKRGQDVALRCDPISGHVSLYWYRQALGQGPEFLTYFNYEAQQDKSGLPNDRFSAERPEGSISTLTIQRTEQRDSAMYRCASSLDSGGLAGVWTDTQYFGPGTRLTVL.

This clone was detected once. V usage is TRBV4-1 and J usage is TRBJ2-7; TRBD1 might be the D (5 bases). The CDR3 covers 16 residues. CDR1 and CDR2 from the germline V gene are MGHRA and YSYEKL. Trimming stripped 1 base from V and 2 bases from J, with 15 bases between. The CDR3 coding sequence is TGCGCCAGCAGCCAAGTCGTCCAACAGGATCCCTACGAGCAGTACTTC. Amino acid sequence: CASSQVVQQDPYEQYF.

This CDR3 is CASSSKLAGGGSTEDTQYF. CDR3 sequence (DNA): TGTGCCAGCAGTTCAAAACTAGCGGGAGGGGGCTCTACCGAAGATACGCAGTATTTT. The chain is built from TRBV28 and TRBJ2-3; TRBD2 aligns across 13 bases. The CDR3 has 19 residues. Trimming took 4 bases from V and 5 from J; bases not matched to a gene: 15. Germline V gene lookup returns CDR1 MDHEN and CDR2 SYDVKM.

J is TRBJ1-4 and V is TRBV27; D is perhaps TRBD1 (6 bases). V was cut by 10 bases and J by 4 bases, with 19 bases left in between. Germline assignment: CDR1 MNHEY and CDR2 SMNVEV (reference sequence). The CDR3 loop spans 15 amino acids. The CDR3 DNA is TGTGCCACGTCTTCCAGGGGACATCATAATGAAAAACTGTTTTTT. Translation gives CATSSRGHHNEKLFF.

V gene TRBV7-8 combines with J gene TRBJ1-1, with 7 positions matching TRBD1. V shed 0 bases, J shed 1 base, and the junction held 5 bases outside the gene matches. Germline-derived CDR1 and CDR2 are SGHVS and FQNEAQ. The CDR3 is made up of 16 amino acids. The CDR3 DNA reads as TGTGCCAGCAGCTTAGCGCGACAGGGAGAGAACACTGAAGCTTTCTTT. Translating gives CASSLARQGENTEAFF.

The V gene is TRBV28, the J gene TRBJ2-7; no clear D. The length of the CDR3 is 13 residues. Trimming left V 2 bases short and J 2 bases short, with 7 bases between. Germline CDR1 MDHEN, CDR2 SYDVKM. In nucleotides, the CDR3 is TGTGCCAGCAGTTTAGGAGAGGCCTACGAGCAGTACTTC. Its protein is CASSLGEAYEQYF.

This chain uses TRBV28 with TRBJ2-7; 10 bases are shared with TRBD1. The CDR3 loop spans 15 amino acids. Trimming removed 3 bases from V and 4 bases from J; junction bases left unmatched: 6. CDR1 is MDHEN, CDR2 SYDVKM, per germline. CDR3 in DNA: TGTGCCAGCAGTTTGCCTAGACAGGGGGCTTACGAGCAGTACTTC. Encoded protein: CASSLPRQGAYEQYF.

This clone came up once. V and J are TRBV5-5 and TRBJ2-7, with D perhaps TRBD1 (6 bases). The length of the CDR3 is 15 residues. V gave up 5 bases and J gave up 1 base, with 16 bases separating them. Germline values: CDR1 SGHKS, CDR2 YYEKEE (reference sequence). CDR3 in amino acids: CASSQDPTGSYEQYF. The CDR3, as DNA: TGTGCCAGCAGTCAGGACCCAACAGGGTCCTACGAGCAGTACTTC.

The chain has TRBV5-1 and TRBJ2-7; 10 bases line up with TRBD2. CDR1 and CDR2 from the germline V gene are SGHRS and YFSETQ. This CDR3 has 15 residues. The junction had 5 bases not matched to a gene; V was cut back by 5 bases and J by 0 bases. DNA for the CDR3: TGCGCCAGCAGATACGGACTAGCGGTCTCCTACGAGCAGTACTTC. Its translation: CASRYGLAVSYEQYF.

V is TRBV6-8 and J is TRBJ2-3; TRBD2 matches at 8 bases. Germline V gene sequence: CDR1 MNHGY, CDR2 SAAAGT. This CDR3 region has 16 residues. The trim removed 5 bases at V and 2 bases at J, leaving 9 bases unmatched. CDR3 in amino acids: CASSNGGGVNTDTQYF. DNA of the CDR3: TGTGCCAGCAGTAACGGGGGGGGCGTTAACACAGATACGCAGTATTTT.

The CDR3 spells CASGLVSEDRVYEQYF. In DNA, the CDR3 is TGTGCTAGTGGTTTGGTATCTGAGGACAGGGTATACGAGCAGTACTTC. The J gene is TRBJ2-7, the V gene TRBV12-5; TRBD1 agrees at 8 bases. V shed 0 bases, J shed 4 bases, and the junction held 8 bases outside the gene matches. The CDR3 has 16 amino acids. CDR1 and CDR2 from the germline V gene are LGHNT and FRNRAP.

The chain employs TRBV14 and TRBJ2-7; 7 positions agree with TRBD1. V gave up 5 bases and J gave up 3 bases; unmatched junction bases: 4. The CDR3 has 13 amino acids. Germline values: CDR1 SGHDN, CDR2 FVKESK. Written as DNA, the CDR3 is TGTGCCAGCAGCAGGACAGGTATCTACGAGCAGTACTTC. Translation gives CASSRTGIYEQYF.

The rearrangement uses TRBV29-1 and TRBJ1-1; TRBD1 is a possible D gene (5 bases). Per the germline V gene, CDR1 is SQVTM and CDR2 is ANQGSEA. Between the trimmed V and J ends, which lost 0 bases and 3 bases, there was a span of 14 bases. CDR3 length: 15 residues. The CDR3 bases are TGCAGCGTTGAAGAGGCGTGGGGCCGGCACACTGAAGCTTTCTTT. Its translation is CSVEEAWGRHTEAFF.

The chain carries TRBV19 and TRBJ1-3, with D perhaps matching TRBD1 (5 bases). Deletions cut 8 bases from V and 0 bases from J, with 8 bases between. Germline V CDR1 and CDR2: LNHDA, SQIVND (reference sequence). The CDR3 contains 13 residues. CDR3 protein: CASSGGSGNTIYF. Here the CDR3 DNA reads TGTGCCAGTTCCGGGGGCTCTGGAAACACCATATATTTT.

The V call is TRBV7-9, the J call TRBJ2-5; D perhaps matches TRBD1 (5 bases). Trimming took off 0 bases at V and 2 bases at J, with 13 bases between the two ends. This CDR3 region has 16 residues. From germline, CDR1 is SEHNR and CDR2 FQNEAQ (reference sequence). The CDR3 here is CASSLAQGSGQETQYF. CDR3 in DNA: TGTGCCAGCAGCTTAGCTCAGGGCTCCGGGCAAGAGACCCAGTACTTC.

Here the CDR3 reads CASSAPGTIYEQYF. The DNA of the CDR3 is TGTGCCAGCAGTGCACCCGGGACAATCTACGAGCAGTACTTC. The chain has TRBV27 and TRBJ2-7, with a tentative D call TRBD1 (6 bases). The CDR3 totals 14 residues. The ends were cut back, 5 bases at V and 3 bases at J, with 14 bases in the middle. The germline gives CDR1 MNHEY, CDR2 SMNVEV (reference sequence).

The J gene is TRBJ2-7, the V gene TRBV27; tentative D call: TRBD1 (5 bases). Germline V CDR1 and CDR2: MNHEY, SMNVEV (reference sequence). Trimming left V 8 bases short and J 4 bases short, with 21 bases between. The length of the CDR3 is 15 residues. CDR3 protein: CASGPYRNYFYEQYF. In DNA form, the CDR3 reads TGTGCCAGCGGCCCCTACAGGAATTATTTTTACGAGCAGTACTTC.

V is TRBV4-1 and J is TRBJ2-1; 10 bases align to TRBD1. CDR1 and CDR2 from the germline V gene are MGHRA and YSYEKL. The CDR3 has 17 amino acids. V shed 1 base and J 8 bases; nucleotides not matched to a gene: 11. The CDR3 region has the DNA TGCGCCAGCAGCCAAGGGGATAACCGGGACAGGGGCGATGAGCAGTTCTTC. Protein product: CASSQGDNRDRGDEQFF.